This paragraph covers one T cell receptor beta chain sequence. Its antigen is undetermined. The record originates from a study of shared clonotypes between healthy human individuals. Findings and caveats of the study: Even with large depth, rarefaction showed that sorted-subset sequencing was incomplete. Naive subsets generally exceeded memory subsets in estimated richness.

The CDR3 is 16 residues long. Trimming cost V 3 bases and J 5 bases, with 20 bases left between them. CDR1 and CDR2 (germline): SGHAT, FQNNGV. Method: immunoSEQ multiplex PCR; TCRdb's copy keeps in-frame clones and lacks some. This table holds approximately 1,500,000 clones, about 96% found once. Sequencing was done on a sample of naive CD4+ T cells sorted from blood. The sample's subset: CD45RA+ positively selected. This receptor was identified in a young man in good health. The V gene is TRBV11-2, the J gene TRBJ2-7; D gene uncertain. The CDR3 nucleotides read TGTGCCAGCAGCTTCGGCCGCAATGAACTGGTCCACGAGCAGTACTTC. Translation: CASSFGRNELVHEQYF. Using reference TRBV11-2 and TRBJ2-7 for the parts outside the CDR3, the full variable domain is EAGVAQSPRYKIIEKRQSVAFWCNPISGHATLYWYQQILGQGPKLLIQFQNNGVVDDSQLPKDRFSAERLKGVDSTLKIQPAKLEDSAVYLCASSFGRNELVHEQYFGPGTRLTVT.